Each of the 21 T cell receptor beta chains below was sequenced from the same sample in a study of T cell clonality in common variable immunodeficiency. Sequencing was performed with immunoSEQ multiplex PCR; in TCRdb, only in-frame clones are kept and a portion is missing. This repertoire holds roughly 28,000 clones, and none appear only once. Source material: peripheral blood mononuclear cells. All receptors come from a person between 18 and 75 years old in good health.

This clone was seen at least ten times. Read sequence stops 3 residues before the CDR3 end, and the germline J gene provides the missing end. The rearrangement uses TRBV19 and TRBJ1-5; D uncertain. Germline-derived CDR1 and CDR2 are LNHDA and SQIVND (reference sequence). V dropped 7 bases and J dropped 1 base, with 14 bases sitting between them. The CDR3 spans 15 residues. The sequenced part of the CDR3 DNA is TGTGCCAGTACCCCTCGGGGATTCAGCAATCAGCCC. Amino acids: CASTPRGFSNQP. The whole CDR3 protein reads CASTPRGFSNQPQHF.

As to this clone: The CDR3 end falls 3 residues outside the read, so it is completed with the germline J gene. V is TRBV11-2 and J is TRBJ1-2; D perhaps matches TRBD1 (5 bases). This CDR3 contains 14 residues. Germline assignment: CDR1 SGHAT and CDR2 FQNNGV. The CDR3: CASSLTFDSQGYTF. The DNA read from the CDR3 is TGTGCCAGCAGCCTGACTTTCGACAGTCAAGGC.

Concerning this clone: The missing CDR3 end, 3 residues past where the read stops, is filled in from the germline J gene. The chain carries TRBV7-2 and TRBJ1-3; 7 positions agree with TRBD1. Germline CDR1 reads SGHTA; CDR2 reads FQGNSA. The CDR3 totals 15 residues. The sequenced part of the CDR3 DNA is TGTGCCAGCAGCTTAGTGGGGACAGCTGGAACCCCC. It codes for CASSLVGTAGTP. The full-length CDR3 reads as CASSLVGTAGTPIYF.

CDR3: CASSPLGADGYTF. The sequenced CDR3 bases are TGTGCCAGCTCACCGCTGGGGGCCGATGGC. The chain couples TRBV18 to TRBJ1-2; maybe TRBD1 (6 bases). The read halts 3 residues ahead of the CDR3 end, with the missing end drawn from the germline J gene. There are 13 residues in the CDR3. V was clipped by 3 bases and J by 6 bases, with 11 bases between them. Per germline, CDR1 KGHSH and CDR2 LQKENI.

This clone turned up a few times. Read sequence stops 3 residues before the CDR3 end, and the germline J gene provides the missing end. V usage is TRBV13 and J usage is TRBJ1-1, with D possibly being TRBD1 (5 bases). CDR3 size: 13 residues. Germline V gene data show CDR1 as PRHDT and CDR2 as FYEKMQ (reference sequence). CDR3 amino acids: CASSLGGGAEAFF. The CDR3 DNA, read in part, is TGTGCCAGCAGCTTAGGGGGAGGGGCGGAA. Together with reference TRBV13 and TRBJ1-1, the CDR3 gives the full variable domain: AAGVIQSPRHLIKEKRETATLKCYPIPRHDTVYWYQQGPGQDPQFLISFYEKMQSDKGSIPDRFSAQQFSDYHSELNMSSLELGDSALYFCASSLGGGAEAFFGQGTRLTVV.

Of note for this clone: Read coverage stops 3 residues before the CDR3 terminus; the germline J gene supplies the remainder. The chain combines TRBV20-1 with TRBJ2-3; TRBD2 might be the D (5 bases). The CDR3 is 11 residues long. From germline, CDR1 is DFQATT and CDR2 SNEGSKA (reference sequence). CDR3 amino acids: CSGTFQETQYF. The CDR3 bases that were read are TGCAGTGGGACTTTCCAAGAGACG.

This clone was detected ten times or more. The part of the CDR3 DNA that was read is TGTGCCAGCAGCTTAAGGGGCAGACTTAGCTCCTACAATGAG. It encodes CASSLRGRLSSYNE. The whole CDR3 region reads CASSLRGRLSSYNEQFF. The chain couples TRBV7-3 to TRBJ2-1; tentative D call: TRBD1 (5 bases). Read data end 3 residues before the CDR3 end; the end is taken from the germline J gene. V gave up 1 base and J gave up 0 bases, with 13 bases separating them. The CDR3 length is 17 residues. Germline CDR1 and CDR2: SGHTA and FQGTGA.

This clone was counted ten times or more. The DNA ends 3 residues before the CDR3 does, and the rest of the CDR3 is filled in from the germline J gene. V and J are TRBV5-8 and TRBJ1-2; D unclear. Germline V gene data show CDR1 as SGHTS and CDR2 as YDEGEE. Trimming pared 1 base from V and 4 bases from J, leaving 14 bases between. CDR3 length equals 15 residues. The CDR3 protein is CASSLRLAGAYGYTF. The part of the CDR3 DNA that was read is TGTGCCAGCAGCTTGAGACTTGCGGGAGCCTATGGC.

This clone was recorded many times. The missing CDR3 end, 3 residues past where the read stops, is filled in from the germline J gene. The rearrangement joins TRBV5-1 to TRBJ1-3; D is unclear. Between the trimmed V and J ends, which lost 5 bases and 0 bases, there was a span of 12 bases. CDR3 length: 15 residues. CDR1 is SGHRS, CDR2 YFSETQ, per germline. The CDR3 bases that were read are TGCGCCAGCAGGACGGGTTTGAGCTCTGGAAACACC. The encoded protein is CASRTGLSSGNT. The complete CDR3 reads CASRTGLSSGNTIYF.

Many counts were recorded for this clone. The CDR3 end lies 3 residues beyond the end of the read and is filled in from the germline J gene. This rearrangement joins TRBV5-1 to TRBJ2-3; D gene ambiguous. Germline V lookup: CDR1 SGHRS, CDR2 YFSETQ. V gave up 0 bases and J gave up 2 bases, with 7 bases separating them. The CDR3 length is 14 residues. CDR3 amino acids: CASSLGQVTDTQYF. Incomplete CDR3 DNA: TGCGCCAGCAGCTTGGGGCAGGTCACAGATACG.

This clone was detected ten times or more. The CDR3 protein is CASSSGRGLFYEQYF. The sequenced part of the CDR3 DNA is TGTGCCAGCAGCTCAGGCAGGGGGCTATTCTACGAG. The chain couples TRBV7-9 to TRBJ2-7; TRBD1 matches at 8 bases. The sequenced fragment ends 3 residues before the CDR3 boundary, so the rest is inferred from the germline J gene. V trimming: 4 bases; J trimming: 3 bases; junction bases outside the gene matches: 8. The CDR3 totals 15 residues. CDR1 SEHNR and CDR2 FQNEAQ come from the germline V gene (reference sequence). The full variable domain, its missing parts supplied by reference TRBV7-9 and TRBJ2-7, is DTGVSQNPRHKITKRGQNVTFRCDPISEHNRLYWYRQTLGQGPEFLTYFQNEAQLEKSRLLSDRFSAERPKGSFSTLEIQRTEQGDSAMYLCASSSGRGLFYEQYFGPGTRLTVT.

This clone was observed many times. The CDR3 end falls 3 residues outside the read, so it is completed with the germline J gene. J is TRBJ2-7 and V is TRBV18; TRBD2 is a possible D gene (6 bases). Germline CDR1 reads KGHSH; CDR2 reads LQKENI. The CDR3 extends over 19 amino acids. V was trimmed by 0 bases and J by 2 bases, leaving 23 bases between them. This CDR3 is CASSPPGQRVFPKPYEQYF. The sequenced CDR3 bases are TGTGCCAGCTCACCACCGGGCCAGCGGGTCTTCCCTAAGCCCTACGAG. Variable domain in full (rest from reference TRBV18 and TRBJ2-7): NAGVMQNPRHLVRRRGQEARLRCSPMKGHSHVYWYRQLPEEGLKFMVYLQKENIIDESGMPKERFSAEFPKEGPSILRIQQVVRGDSAAYFCASSPPGQRVFPKPYEQYFGPGTRLTVT.

This clone has ten or more counts. The read gets to within 3 residues of the CDR3 end, and the germline J gene fills in the rest. V and J are TRBV27 and TRBJ2-3; 8 bases agree with TRBD1. J lost 6 bases, V lost 5 bases, and 10 bases had no gene match. This CDR3 has 15 residues. CDR1 is MNHEY, CDR2 SMNVEV, per germline (reference sequence). The sequenced CDR3 bases are TGTGCCAGCAGTGGACAGGGTCGGGGTCTGGATACG. Amino acids: CASSGQGRGLDT. The full CDR3 protein is CASSGQGRGLDTQYF.

This clone has at least ten counts. Sequencing ends 3 residues short of the CDR3 end; the germline J gene provides the rest. This chain links TRBV20-1 with TRBJ2-7; weak D call: TRBD2 (7 bases). CDR3 length equals 13 residues. The ends were cut back, 1 base at V and 2 bases at J, with 9 bases in the middle. Germline values: CDR1 DFQATT, CDR2 SNEGSKA (reference sequence). This chain's CDR3 is CSARGEGAYEQYF. The part of the CDR3 DNA that was read is TGCAGTGCTAGAGGGGAGGGGGCCTACGAG.

This clone was seen many times. The read gets to within 3 residues of the CDR3 end, and the germline J gene fills in the rest. This chain uses TRBV6-4 with TRBJ1-5; D is undetermined. CDR3 length: 13 residues. Germline V lookup: CDR1 MRHNA, CDR2 SNTAGT. With 4 bases removed from V and 3 bases from J, the gap between germline ends came to 7 bases. CDR3 protein: CASSASVNQPQHF. The DNA read from the CDR3 is TGTGCCAGCAGTGCTTCAGTCAATCAGCCC.

This clone was found many times. The read is 3 residues too short to cover the CDR3 end, so that end is filled in from the germline J gene. The chain links TRBV20-1 to TRBJ2-1, with D possibly being TRBD1 (5 bases). V shed 3 bases and J shed 1 base, with 13 bases lying between them. Germline V lookup: CDR1 DFQATT, CDR2 SNEGSKA (reference sequence). The CDR3 is 15 residues long. CDR3 residues: CSASSGATSYNEQFF. The DNA read from the CDR3 is TGCAGTGCTAGCTCTGGGGCGACGTCCTACAATGAG.

In its sample, this clone was seen many times. The read ends 3 residues shy of where the CDR3 ends; the end is completed using the germline J gene. The chain combines TRBV20-1 with TRBJ2-7; tentatively, D is TRBD1 (5 bases). The CDR3 is 12 residues long. Trimming took off 4 bases at V and 0 bases at J, with 7 bases between the two ends. Germline V CDR1 and CDR2: DFQATT, SNEGSKA (reference sequence). The CDR3 is CSANRISYEQYF. The CDR3 DNA, read in part, is TGCAGTGCTAACAGGATCTCCTACGAG.

This clone was seen ten or more times. The sequence runs out 3 residues before the end of the CDR3; the remainder is reconstructed from the germline J gene. J is TRBJ1-1 and V is TRBV5-1; TRBD1 matches at 7 bases. The CDR3 length is 17 residues. V shed 0 bases and J 1 base; nucleotides not matched to a gene: 9. Germline assignment: CDR1 SGHRS and CDR2 YFSETQ. The CDR3 loop reads CASSLARGDRGNTEAFF. CDR3 DNA, as far as it was read: TGCGCCAGCAGCTTGGCCAGGGGGGATAGGGGGAACACTGAA.

This clone was counted only a few times. The sequence runs out 3 residues before the end of the CDR3; the remainder is reconstructed from the germline J gene. This chain connects TRBV11-3 to TRBJ1-1; TRBD1 is a possible D gene (6 bases). The CDR3 sequence is 14 residues long. From germline, CDR1 is SGHNT and CDR2 YENEEA. Trimming removed 1 base from V and 4 bases from J, with 10 bases in between. The sequenced CDR3 bases are TGTGCCAGCAGCTTAGGAAGCAGGGGCACTGAA. Amino acids: CASSLGSRGTE. The whole CDR3 protein is CASSLGSRGTEAFF.

Ten or more counts support this clone. The CDR3 is cut off 3 residues early in the read; its end comes from the germline J gene. The chain has TRBV6-2 or TRBV6-3 and TRBJ1-5; tentatively, D is TRBD1 (5 bases). V was cut by 2 bases and J by 3 bases, with 14 bases left in between. From germline, CDR1 is MNHEY and CDR2 SVGEGT. The length of the CDR3 is 16 residues. The covered CDR3 bases are TGTGCCAGCAGTTACCACCCGAAGGGGTTCAATCAGCCC. Its translation: CASSYHPKGFNQP. The complete CDR3 protein is CASSYHPKGFNQPQHF.

Note on this clone: The read stops 3 residues short of the end of the CDR3; the missing end is completed from the germline J gene. The V and J genes are TRBV18 and TRBJ1-2, with D possibly matching TRBD1 (5 bases). V gave up 8 bases and J gave up 2 bases, with 9 bases separating them. The CDR3 sequence is 12 residues long. CDR1 is KGHSH, CDR2 LQKENI, per germline. The CDR3 DNA, read in part, is TGTGCCAGCACCAGGGAGAACTATGGC. Translation: CASTRENYG. The CDR3 as a whole reads CASTRENYGYTF.